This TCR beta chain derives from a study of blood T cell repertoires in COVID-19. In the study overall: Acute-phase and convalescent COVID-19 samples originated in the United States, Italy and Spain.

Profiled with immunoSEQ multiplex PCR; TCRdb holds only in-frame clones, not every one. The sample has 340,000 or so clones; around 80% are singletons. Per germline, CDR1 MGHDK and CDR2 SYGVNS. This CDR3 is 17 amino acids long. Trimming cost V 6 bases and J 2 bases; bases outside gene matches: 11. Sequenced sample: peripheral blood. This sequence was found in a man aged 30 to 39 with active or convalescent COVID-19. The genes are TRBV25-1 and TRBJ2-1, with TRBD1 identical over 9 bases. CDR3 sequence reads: CASRGQGRLAAYNEQFF. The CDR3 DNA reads TGTGCCAGCAGGGGACAGGGCCGATTAGCTGCCTACAATGAGCAGTTCTTC.